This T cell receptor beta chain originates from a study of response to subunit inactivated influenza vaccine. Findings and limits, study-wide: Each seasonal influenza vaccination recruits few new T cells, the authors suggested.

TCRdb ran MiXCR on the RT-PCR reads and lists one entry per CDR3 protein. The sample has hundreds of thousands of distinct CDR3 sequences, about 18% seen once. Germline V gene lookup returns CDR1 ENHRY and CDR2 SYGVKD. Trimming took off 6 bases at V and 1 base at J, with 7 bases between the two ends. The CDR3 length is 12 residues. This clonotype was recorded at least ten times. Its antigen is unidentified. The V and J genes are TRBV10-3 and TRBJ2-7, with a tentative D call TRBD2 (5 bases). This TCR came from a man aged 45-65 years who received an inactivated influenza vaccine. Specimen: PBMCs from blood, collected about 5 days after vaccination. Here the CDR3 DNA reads TGTGCCATCAGAGACTATTCCTACGAGCAGTACTTC. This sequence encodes CAIRDYSYEQYF.